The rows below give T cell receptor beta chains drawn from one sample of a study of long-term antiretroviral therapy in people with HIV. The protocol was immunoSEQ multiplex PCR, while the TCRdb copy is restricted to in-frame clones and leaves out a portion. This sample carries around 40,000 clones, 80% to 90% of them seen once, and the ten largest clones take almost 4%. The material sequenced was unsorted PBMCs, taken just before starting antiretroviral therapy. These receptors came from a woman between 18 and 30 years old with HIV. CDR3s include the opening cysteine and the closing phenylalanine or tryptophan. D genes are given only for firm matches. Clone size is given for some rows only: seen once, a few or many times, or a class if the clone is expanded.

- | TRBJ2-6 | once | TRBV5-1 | TGCGCCAGCAGCCTGTCCAATGGGGGCGCGGTTGGGGCCAACGTCCTGACTTTC | CASSLSNGGAVGANVLTF
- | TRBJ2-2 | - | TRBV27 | TGTGCCAGCAGTTTTAAGGGCGGATCCGGGGAGCTGTTTTTT | CASSFKGGSGELFF
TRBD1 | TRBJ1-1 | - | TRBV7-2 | TGTGCCAGCAGCTTAAGAGCAGGGACAGGGAAGTTAGACACTGAAGCTTTCTTT | CASSLRAGTGKLDTEAFF
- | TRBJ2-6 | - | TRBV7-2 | TGTGCCAGCACCCATCCGCCCCACAGTGCCAGCTCTGGGGCCAACGTCCTGACTTTC | CASTHPPHSASSGANVLTF
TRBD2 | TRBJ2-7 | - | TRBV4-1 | TGCGCCAGCAGCCCACTCGGGAGCGGGAGGGGAGCCTACGAGCAGTACTTC | CASSPLGSGRGAYEQYF
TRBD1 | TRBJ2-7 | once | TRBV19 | TGTGCCAGTAGTCCGCGACAGGGTATCTGGTACGAGCAGTACTTC | CASSPRQGIWYEQYF
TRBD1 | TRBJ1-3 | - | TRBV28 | TGTGCCAGCGAGGATTATAAGACAGGGGGGAATGGGAACACCATATATTTT | CASEDYKTGGNGNTIYF
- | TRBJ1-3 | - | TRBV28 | TGTGCCAGCGAAAAGTCAGGGTCTGGAAACACCATATATTTT | CASEKSGSGNTIYF
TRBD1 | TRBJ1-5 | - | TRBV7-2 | TGTGCCAGCAGCTTAGGGAGGGGGCAACAGCCCCAGCATTTT | CASSLGRGQQPQHF
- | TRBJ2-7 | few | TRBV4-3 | TGCGCCAGCCGAAAAGATCTCAGGGGTTCCTACGAGCAGTACTTC | CASRKDLRGSYEQYF
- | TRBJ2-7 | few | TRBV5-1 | TGCGCCAGCAGCTCTAGGGATAGCTCCTACGAGCAGTACTTC | CASSSRDSSYEQYF
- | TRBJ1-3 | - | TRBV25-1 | TGTGCCAGCAGTGAAGTGAGGACGGGAGGAAACACCATATATTTT | CASSEVRTGGNTIYF
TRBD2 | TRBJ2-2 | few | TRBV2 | TGTGCCAGCAGGCCGGAGGAACTAGCGTCTAAGAACACCGGGGAGCTGTTTTTT | CASRPEELASKNTGELFF
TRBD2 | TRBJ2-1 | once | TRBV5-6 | TGTGCCAGCAGCCCTGTGTCGGGAGGGCCTGGCAATGAGCAGTTCTTC | CASSPVSGGPGNEQFF
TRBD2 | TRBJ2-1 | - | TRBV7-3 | TGTGCCAGCAGCTTAAGGGGCGGGAGTTACTACAATGAGCAGTTCTTC | CASSLRGGSYYNEQFF
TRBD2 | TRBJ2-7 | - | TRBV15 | TGTGCCACCAGCACGGGAGGGGCCCCGGCCTACGAGCAGTACTTC | CATSTGGAPAYEQYF
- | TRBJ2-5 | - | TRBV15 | TGTGCCACCAGCAGAGATTACCCAGAGACCCAGTACTTC | CATSRDYPETQYF
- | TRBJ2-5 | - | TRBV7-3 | TGTGCCAGCAGCCCCGGACTGGACCAAGAGACCCAGTACTTC | CASSPGLDQETQYF
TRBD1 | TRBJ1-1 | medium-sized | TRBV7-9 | TGTGCCAGCAGCTTACAAACAGGGGCGCGTACTGAAGCTTTCTTT | CASSLQTGARTEAFF
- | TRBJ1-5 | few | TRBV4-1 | TGCGCCAGCAGCCAAGGAGGGACCCAGCCCCAGCATTTT | CASSQGGTQPQHF
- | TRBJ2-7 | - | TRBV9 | TGTGCCAGCAGCGTAGATGGCACCAACACCTACGAGCAGTACTTC | CASSVDGTNTYEQYF
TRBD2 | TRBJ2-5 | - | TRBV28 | TGTGCCAGCAGTTTCCCTAGCGGGAGAGGAGAGACCCAGTACTTC | CASSFPSGRGETQYF
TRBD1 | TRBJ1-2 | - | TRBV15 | TGTGCCACCAGCAGAGACCGACAGGGGGGTGGCTACACCTTC | CATSRDRQGGGYTF
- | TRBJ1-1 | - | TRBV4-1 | TGCGCCAGCAGCCAAGATGTTTCTACCACAGGACACGCAGAAGCTTTCTTT | CASSQDVSTTGHAEAFF
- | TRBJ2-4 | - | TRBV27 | TGTGCCAGCAGTTGGGGTAGGGGGGGGGCCAAAAACATTCAGTACTTC | CASSWGRGGAKNIQYF
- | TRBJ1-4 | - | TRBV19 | TGTGCCAGTAGTATCGGGCTAAATGAAAAACTGTTTTTT | CASSIGLNEKLFF
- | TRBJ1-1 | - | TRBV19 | TGTGCCAGTAGTACACAGGGTTTCACTGAAGCTTTCTTT | CASSTQGFTEAFF
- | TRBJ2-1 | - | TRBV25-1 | TGTGCCAGCAGTCCCGGGTTGATGAGGGAGCAGTTCTTC | CASSPGLMREQFF
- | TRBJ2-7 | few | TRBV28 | TGTGCCAGCAGTAACGGGGCAGGGCGTCTCTACGAGCAGTACTTC | CASSNGAGRLYEQYF
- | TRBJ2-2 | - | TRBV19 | TGTGCCAGTAGCTCCCCGAGGGGGGGCAGACAGTCTCCCTTGAACACCGGGGAGCTGTTTTTT | CASSSPRGGRQSPLNTGELFF
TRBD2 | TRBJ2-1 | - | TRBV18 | TGTGCCAGCTCAGGACTAGCGGATTACAATGAGCAGTTCTTC | CASSGLADYNEQFF
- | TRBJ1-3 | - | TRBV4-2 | TGTGCCAGCAGCCAAGGATCTGTCACCATATATTTT | CASSQGSVTIYF
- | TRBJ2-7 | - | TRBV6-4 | TGTGCCACCAGACCTGGGTATGATCCACCACACGAGCAGTACTTC | CATRPGYDPPHEQYF
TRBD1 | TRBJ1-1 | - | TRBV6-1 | TGTGCCAGCAGTGGCCGTGGGACAGGGGGCTCGGGGTATCGATCTGAAGCTTTCTTT | CASSGRGTGGSGYRSEAFF
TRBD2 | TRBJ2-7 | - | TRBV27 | TGTGCCAGCAGTTTATCGATCGGGGGGGAGCAGTACTTC | CASSLSIGGEQYF
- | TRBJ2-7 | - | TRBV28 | TGTGCCAGCAGTTTAGGCGACATAACCTCCTACGAGCAGTACTTC | CASSLGDITSYEQYF
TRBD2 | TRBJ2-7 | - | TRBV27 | TGTGCCAGCAGGGATAGACTAGCGGGCTCCTACGAGCAGTACTTC | CASRDRLAGSYEQYF
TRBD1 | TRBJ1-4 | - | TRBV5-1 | TGCGCCAGCAGCACCGGGACAGTTGGTGAAAAACTGTTTTTT | CASSTGTVGEKLFF
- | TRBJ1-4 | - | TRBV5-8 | TGTGCTTGGCGTAGGCTCCGTAATGAAAAACTGTTTTTT | CAWRRLRNEKLFF
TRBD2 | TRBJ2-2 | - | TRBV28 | TGTGCCAGCTCCCCTACAGCGGGAAACACCGGGGAGCTGTTTTTT | CASSPTAGNTGELFF
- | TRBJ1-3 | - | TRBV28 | TGTGCCAGCAGTTTACCCAGGGGTGGAAACACCATATATTTT | CASSLPRGGNTIYF
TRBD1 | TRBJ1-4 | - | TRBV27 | TGTGCCAGCTCTGTCGGGACAGGGGATCGGAAACTGTTTTTT | CASSVGTGDRKLFF
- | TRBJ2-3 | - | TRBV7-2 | TGTGCCAGCAGCTTAAGTCAACTAAGCACAGATACGCAGTATTTT | CASSLSQLSTDTQYF
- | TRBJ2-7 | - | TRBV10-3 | TGTGCCATCAGTGAAACAGACTCCTACGAGCAGTACTTC | CAISETDSYEQYF